Many counts were recorded for the clone carrying this T cell receptor (beta chain). What it binds is not known. V was pared by 5 bases and J by 4 bases, with 20 bases between. The CDR3 contains 16 residues. Germline V gives CDR1 SGHTA, CDR2 FQGNSA. The data are from a study of T cell repertoires in cytomegalovirus infection. Study information: Selected CMV epitopes included recently identified HLA-C-restricted ones as well as well-studied HLA-B-restricted ones. Matching HLA type and CMV infection were both indicated by public TCR beta signatures.

A single record per CDR3 protein comes from TCRdb applying MiXCR to the reads. Among some 500,000 distinct CDR3 sequences listed, roughly a third were seen once. The chain couples TRBV7-2 to TRBJ1-2, with D perhaps matching TRBD1 (6 bases). The sequence derives from a human donor in good health (CMV status not recorded). Some clones in this sample may be carry-over from other donors' samples. The input for sequencing was cultured PBMCs, taken from culture after CMV antigen stimulation. This CDR3 is CASSLDSGSPLYGYTF. The CDR3 DNA is TGTGCCAGCAGCCTGGACAGTGGAAGTCCTCTCTATGGCTACACCTTC.